This TCR beta chain was retrieved from a study of shared clonotypes between healthy human individuals. The CDR3 loop spans 10 amino acids. Per the germline V gene, CDR1 is SQVTM and CDR2 is ANQGSEA. V was trimmed by 6 bases and J by 10 bases, leaving 10 bases between them. Positive CCR7 selection of CD45RO-negative cells yielded the naive CD8 cells, and terminally differentiated effector memory CD45RA+ cells were excluded. Participating donors were healthy, HIV-negative adults free of recent acute infections or vaccinations. Sequencing was performed with immunoSEQ multiplex PCR; in TCRdb, only in-frame clones are kept and a portion is missing. The sample has about 2.2 million clones, around 93% seen once; the top ten hold around 1.8%.

The TCR comes from a man between 18 and 29 years old in good health. Some clones in this sample may be carry-over from other donors' samples. The sample taken for sequencing was naive CD8+ T cells from PBMCs. V gene TRBV29-1 combines with J gene TRBJ2-1; D is unclear. CDR3 coding DNA: TGCAGCGTCATCGACGGGGAGCAGTTCTTC. Translated, it gives CSVIDGEQFF.